The clone carrying this TCR beta chain was recorded a few times. This specimen comes from a study of blood T cell repertoires in COVID-19. The overall study: COVID-19 samples, acute and convalescent, were from the United States, Italy and Spain.

The CDR3 length is 12 residues. CDR1 SGHRS and CDR2 YFSETQ come from the germline V gene. V trimming: 7 bases; J trimming: 3 bases; junction bases outside the gene matches: 0. Original data processing: Amplified reference gene primers provided the basis for estimating nucleated cell counts. Some clones are missing from TCRdb's copy, which holds only in-frame ones; the method was immunoSEQ multiplex PCR. V and J calls and clone size are given by that table; D and trimming were obtained from the DNA. The sample includes roughly 90,000 clones, about nine tenths of them seen just once. This chain uses TRBV5-1 with TRBJ2-2, with 7 bases that match TRBD2. The material sequenced was peripheral blood. The TCR comes from a human donor in a cohort sampled during active COVID-19. The CDR3 nucleotides are TGCGCCAGCCTAGCGGACACCGGGGAGCTGTTTTTT. Translated, it gives CASLADTGELFF. Full variable domain (outside the CDR3, taken from reference TRBV5-1 and TRBJ2-2): KAGVTQTPRYLIKTRGQQVTLSCSPISGHRSVSWYQQTPGQGLQFLFEYFSETQRNKGNFPGRFSGRQFSNSRSEMNVSTLELGDSALYLCASLADTGELFFGEGSRLTVL.